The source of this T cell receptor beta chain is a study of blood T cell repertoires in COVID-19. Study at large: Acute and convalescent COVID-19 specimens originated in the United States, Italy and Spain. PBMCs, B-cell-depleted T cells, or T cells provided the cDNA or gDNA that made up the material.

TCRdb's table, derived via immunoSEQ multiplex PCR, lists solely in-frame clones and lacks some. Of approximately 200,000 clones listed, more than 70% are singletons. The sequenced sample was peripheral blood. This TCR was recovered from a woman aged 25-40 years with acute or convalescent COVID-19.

The CDR3 DNA is TGTGCCAGCAGCCCCAGGATCTCTGGAAACACCATATATTTT. Translation: CASSPRISGNTIYF. The V gene is TRBV6-2 or TRBV6-3, the J gene TRBJ1-3; no definite D call. The V end was cut by 6 bases, the J end by 0 bases, with 9 bases between. The CDR3 consists of 14 residues. The germline CDR1 and CDR2 sequences are MNHEY and SVGEGT.